This T cell receptor (beta chain) derives from a study of beta chain features in type 1 diabetes. The length of the CDR3 is 15 residues. Germline CDR1 reads MDHEN; CDR2 reads SYDVKM. The ends were cut back, 8 bases at V and 3 bases at J, with 19 bases in the middle. The table lists this clone with a few counts. Expressed TCRB transcripts were sequenced, since all the RNA that had been isolated was reverse transcribed. The repertoire was sequenced with immunoSEQ multiplex PCR; TCRdb's copy has only in-frame clones and lacks some. Among about 360,000 clones listed, 10% to 15% were seen once. The chain combines TRBV28 with TRBJ1-2; D is possibly TRBD1 (6 bases). This TCR was recovered from a man between 18 and 29 years old in good health. Material: naive CD4+ T cells from blood. DNA for the CDR3: TGTGCCAGCGAGAGCTTGACAGGCGTCTACTATGGCTACACCTTC. Translated: CASESLTGVYYGYTF.